These 4 T cell receptor beta chains were all obtained from the same sample, sequenced in a study of CD8 T cells in ankylosing spondylitis. TCRdb passed the 5' RACE reads through MiXCR, listing each CDR3 protein once. Among hundreds of thousands of distinct CDR3 sequences listed, about 11% were seen once. Input material: blood, either unsorted or a sorted T cell fraction (not recorded which). Receptor source: a male donor with ankylosing spondylitis or in good health (not recorded which).

This clonotype was recorded a few times. The V gene is TRBV10-2, the J gene TRBJ2-3, with 11 bases aligning to TRBD2. The J segment lost 5 bases and the V segment lost 5 bases, leaving 6 bases of the junction unmatched. From germline, CDR1 is WSHSY and CDR2 SAAADI. CDR3 length equals 15 residues. CDR3 sequence (DNA): TGCGCCAGCAGTACTAGCGGGGGTCGGGGAGATACGCAGTATTTT. This sequence encodes CASSTSGGRGDTQYF.

In its sample, this clonotype was seen a few times. The chain couples TRBV7-2 to TRBJ2-3; D possibly uses TRBD1 or TRBD2 (5 bases each). Trimming took 8 bases from V and 0 from J, leaving 15 bases between them. Germline V gene lookup returns CDR1 SGHTA and CDR2 FQGNSA. The CDR3 spans 15 residues. The CDR3 coding sequence is TGTGCCAGCCTGCTGGAAGGGGAGAGCACAGATACGCAGTATTTT. As protein: CASLLEGESTDTQYF.

The chain uses TRBV12-3 or TRBV12-4 and TRBJ2-2; TRBD1 matches 7 bases. There are 16 residues in the CDR3. The ends lost 3 bases at V and 3 bases at J; junction bases unmatched: 7. CDR3 sequence reads: CASSFPEGAYTGELFF. In DNA, the CDR3 is TGTGCCAGCAGTTTCCCCGAGGGGGCGTACACCGGGGAGCTGTTTTTT.

In its sample, this clonotype was seen many times. V is TRBV5-1 and J is TRBJ2-7; D remains ambiguous. This CDR3 is 12 amino acids long. V lost 3 bases, J lost 0 bases, and 4 bases lay in between. Germline CDR1 SGHRS, CDR2 YFSETQ. CDR3 sequence reads: CASSYPSYEQYF. The CDR3, as DNA: TGCGCCAGCAGCTACCCCTCCTACGAGCAGTACTTC.